This TCR beta chain was recovered during a study of cytomegalovirus exposure and HLA in healthy donors. For the study at large: Early release data held roughly 90 million unique TCRs from HLA-typed donors.

60 Vbeta and 13 Jbeta primers were used in PCR. The method was immunoSEQ multiplex PCR; TCRdb's version includes in-frame clones alone and lacks a portion of them. This sample has over 140,000 clones; around 81% occur once, and the top ten carry 2% to 3%. The germline V gene encodes CDR1 KGHSH and CDR2 LQKENI. The CDR3 is made up of 13 amino acids. V dropped 5 bases and J dropped 3; count of bases not matched to a gene: 4. The chain couples TRBV18 to TRBJ2-7, with TRBD1 matching over 7 bases. This receptor was identified in a man aged 50 or older in good health and CMV-seronegative. Sequencing was performed on PBMCs. In DNA form, the CDR3 reads TGTGCCAGCTCAGGGGACAGCCTCTACGAGCAGTACTTC. Its translation is CASSGDSLYEQYF.